A selection of T cell receptor beta chains follows, all from one sample in a study of regulatory T cells in long-lasting Graves disease. TCRdb ran MiXCR on the multiplex PCR reads and lists one entry per CDR3 protein. Among 400,000 to 500,000 distinct CDR3 sequences listed, roughly 15% were seen once. These same data were also listed under a study on T cells in Graves' hyperthyroidism and ophthalmopathy.

Sequenced here: peripheral blood mononuclear cells (PBMCs), sampled at new diagnosis, from a patient treated with antithyroid drugs. All receptors come from a woman aged 45 to 65 with Graves disease. The CDR3 runs from the conserved cysteine through the conserved F or W. The order of the fields is V gene, J gene, clone size, D gene, CDR3 DNA, CDR3 protein. D genes are given only for firm matches. The size entry is marked missing in some rows and otherwise reads once, few, many or a size class.

V gene: TRBV5-1; J gene: TRBJ2-2; clone size: -; D gene: -; CDR3 DNA: TGCGCCAGCAGCCTATCGACTGGGTCGAACACCGGGGAGCTGTTTTTT; CDR3 protein: CASSLSTGSNTGELFF
V gene: TRBV30; J gene: TRBJ1-6; clone size: many; D gene: -; CDR3 DNA: TGTGCCTGGAGCGCCCAATGGGGTTCACCCCTCCACTTT; CDR3 protein: CAWSAQWGSPLHF
V gene: TRBV6-1; J gene: TRBJ2-5; clone size: few; D gene: TRBD2; CDR3 DNA: TGTGCCAGCAGTGAAGCGGGGACTAACCAAGAGACCCAGTACTTC; CDR3 protein: CASSEAGTNQETQYF
V gene: TRBV28; J gene: TRBJ2-1; clone size: many; D gene: -; CDR3 DNA: TGTGCCAGCAGTCCCGGCGGGACCTACAATGAGCAGTTCTTC; CDR3 protein: CASSPGGTYNEQFF
V gene: TRBV2; J gene: TRBJ1-5; clone size: many; D gene: TRBD1; CDR3 DNA: TGTGCCAGCACCGGCCAGGGGGCTGAGAGCAATCAGCCCCAGCATTTT; CDR3 protein: CASTGQGAESNQPQHF
V gene: TRBV5-6; J gene: TRBJ2-1; clone size: few; D gene: TRBD1; CDR3 DNA: TGTGCCAGCAGCTTGCAGGGGGCGTTCCCCTACAATGAGCAGTTCTTC; CDR3 protein: CASSLQGAFPYNEQFF
V gene: TRBV3-1; J gene: TRBJ2-1; clone size: many; D gene: -; CDR3 DNA: TGTGCCAGCAGCCAAGAAGGGGGACTGAATGAGCAGTTCTTC; CDR3 protein: CASSQEGGLNEQFF
V gene: TRBV20-1; J gene: TRBJ2-5; clone size: many; D gene: TRBD1; CDR3 DNA: TGCAGTGCTAGAGATCCGGGCAGGGGGCTAGAGACCCAGTACTTC; CDR3 protein: CSARDPGRGLETQYF
V gene: TRBV19; J gene: TRBJ2-2; clone size: -; D gene: TRBD1; CDR3 DNA: TGTGCCAGTAGTATTCCCGACAGGGGGCCCACCGGGGAGCTGTTTTTT; CDR3 protein: CASSIPDRGPTGELFF
V gene: TRBV6-5; J gene: TRBJ1-6; clone size: -; D gene: TRBD1; CDR3 DNA: TGTGCCAGCAGTTCTGGACAGGGGGCTATTAATTCACCCCTCCACTTT; CDR3 protein: CASSSGQGAINSPLHF
V gene: TRBV20-1; J gene: TRBJ2-5; clone size: many; D gene: TRBD2; CDR3 DNA: TGCAGTGCTAGAGAACGGCCCCTGGCCAGCGGGAGTTGGGAGACCCAGTACTTC; CDR3 protein: CSARERPLASGSWETQYF
V gene: TRBV28; J gene: TRBJ2-3; clone size: -; D gene: -; CDR3 DNA: TGTGCCAGCAGTTACGGAGCGGGTAGCACAGATACGCAGTATTTT; CDR3 protein: CASSYGAGSTDTQYF
V gene: TRBV11-2; J gene: TRBJ2-1; clone size: many; D gene: TRBD2; CDR3 DNA: TGTGCCAGCGGGTTTACGGGAGGGCCTACAAATGAGCAGTTCTTC; CDR3 protein: CASGFTGGPTNEQFF
V gene: TRBV19; J gene: TRBJ2-7; clone size: few; D gene: TRBD2; CDR3 DNA: TGTGCCAGTAGTATAGCCCCCCGGACTAGCTCCATCTCCTACGAGCAGTACTTC; CDR3 protein: CASSIAPRTSSISYEQYF
V gene: TRBV18; J gene: TRBJ2-7; clone size: many; D gene: TRBD1; CDR3 DNA: TGTGCCAGCTCACAGGGACAGCACTACGAGCAGTACTTC; CDR3 protein: CASSQGQHYEQYF
V gene: TRBV25-1; J gene: TRBJ2-6; clone size: many; D gene: -; CDR3 DNA: TGTGCCAGCAGTCGCCCGGATTTGAGCTCTGGGGCCAACGTCCTGACTTTC; CDR3 protein: CASSRPDLSSGANVLTF
V gene: TRBV9; J gene: TRBJ2-7; clone size: -; D gene: TRBD2; CDR3 DNA: TGTGCCAGCAGCGAAGGGACTAGCGGGGGATTCTACGAGCAGTACTTC; CDR3 protein: CASSEGTSGGFYEQYF
V gene: TRBV6-1; J gene: TRBJ1-2; clone size: many; D gene: -; CDR3 DNA: TGTGCCAGCAGCAACTACGATGGGCCCCGTTTTTGGGGCTACACCTTC; CDR3 protein: CASSNYDGPRFWGYTF
V gene: TRBV7-9; J gene: TRBJ2-5; clone size: few; D gene: -; CDR3 DNA: TGTGCCAGCAGCTTAGTCACAGGTCCACCGGAGACCCAGTACTTC; CDR3 protein: CASSLVTGPPETQYF
V gene: TRBV5-1; J gene: TRBJ2-7; clone size: -; D gene: -; CDR3 DNA: TGCGCCAGCAGTCCGACAGCAACTAGCTCCTACGAGCAGTACTTC; CDR3 protein: CASSPTATSSYEQYF
V gene: TRBV9; J gene: TRBJ2-1; clone size: many; D gene: TRBD2; CDR3 DNA: TGTGCCAGCAGTAGCGGGTGGACTAACAATGAGCAGTTCTTC; CDR3 protein: CASSSGWTNNEQFF
V gene: TRBV11-2; J gene: TRBJ1-2; clone size: many; D gene: -; CDR3 DNA: TGTGCCAGCAGCCCGAGTAGGGGCGGCTATGGCTACACCTTC; CDR3 protein: CASSPSRGGYGYTF
V gene: TRBV20-1; J gene: TRBJ2-1; clone size: -; D gene: TRBD1; CDR3 DNA: TGCAGTGCAAGACAGGGGGCCTACAATGAGCAGTTCTTC; CDR3 protein: CSARQGAYNEQFF
V gene: TRBV5-6; J gene: TRBJ1-5; clone size: few; D gene: -; CDR3 DNA: TGTGCCAGCAGCTCAGGGGGCAATCAGCCCCAGCATTTT; CDR3 protein: CASSSGGNQPQHF